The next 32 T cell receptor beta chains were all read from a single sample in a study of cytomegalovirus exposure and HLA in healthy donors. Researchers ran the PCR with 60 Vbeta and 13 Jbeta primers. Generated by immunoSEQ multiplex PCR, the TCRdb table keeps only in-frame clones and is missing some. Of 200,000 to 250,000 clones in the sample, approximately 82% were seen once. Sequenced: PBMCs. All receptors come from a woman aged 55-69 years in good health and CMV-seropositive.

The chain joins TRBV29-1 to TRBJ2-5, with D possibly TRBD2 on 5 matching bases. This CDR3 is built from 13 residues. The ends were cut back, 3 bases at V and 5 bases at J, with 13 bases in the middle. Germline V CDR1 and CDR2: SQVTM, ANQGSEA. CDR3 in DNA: TGCAGCGTTGAGGGGAGAGGGATTGAGACCCAGTACTTC. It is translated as CSVEGRGIETQYF.

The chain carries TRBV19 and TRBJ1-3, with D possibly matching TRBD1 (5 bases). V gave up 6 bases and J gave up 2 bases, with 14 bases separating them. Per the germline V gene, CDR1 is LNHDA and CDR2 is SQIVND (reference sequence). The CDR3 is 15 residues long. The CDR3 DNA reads TGTGCCAGTAGCTCTCGGGGGGTAACTGGAAACACCATATATTTT. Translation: CASSSRGVTGNTIYF.

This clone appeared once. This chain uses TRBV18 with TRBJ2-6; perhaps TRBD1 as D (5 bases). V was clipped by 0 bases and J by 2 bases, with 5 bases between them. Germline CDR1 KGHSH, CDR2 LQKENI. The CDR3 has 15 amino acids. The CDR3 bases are TGTGCCAGCTCACCACCAGGGGCTGGGGCCAACGTCCTGACTTTC. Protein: CASSPPGAGANVLTF.

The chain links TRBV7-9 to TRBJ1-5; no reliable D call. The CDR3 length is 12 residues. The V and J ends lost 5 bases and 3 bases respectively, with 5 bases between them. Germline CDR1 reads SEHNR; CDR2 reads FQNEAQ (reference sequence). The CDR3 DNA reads TGTGCCAGCAGCCAGGACAATCAGCCCCAGCATTTT. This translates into CASSQDNQPQHF.

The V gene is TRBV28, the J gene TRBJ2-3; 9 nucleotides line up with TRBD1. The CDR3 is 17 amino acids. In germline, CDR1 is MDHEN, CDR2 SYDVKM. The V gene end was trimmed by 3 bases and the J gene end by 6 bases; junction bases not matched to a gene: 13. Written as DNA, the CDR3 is TGTGCCAGCAGTTTCCCCCTCGGGACAGGGAACGTGGATACGCAGTATTTT. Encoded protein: CASSFPLGTGNVDTQYF.

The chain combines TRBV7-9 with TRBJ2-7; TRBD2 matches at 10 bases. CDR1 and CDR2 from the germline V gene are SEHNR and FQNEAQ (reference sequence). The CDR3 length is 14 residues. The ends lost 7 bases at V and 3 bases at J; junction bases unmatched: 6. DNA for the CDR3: TGTGCCAGCACCCCCGGGACTAGCGTCTACGAGCAGTACTTC. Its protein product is CASTPGTSVYEQYF.

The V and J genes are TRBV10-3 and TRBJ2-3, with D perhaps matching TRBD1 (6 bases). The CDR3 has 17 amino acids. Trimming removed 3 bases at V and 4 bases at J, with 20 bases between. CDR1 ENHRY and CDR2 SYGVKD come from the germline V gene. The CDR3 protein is CAISDSNRVPWADTQYF. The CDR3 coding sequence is TGTGCCATCAGTGATTCGAACAGGGTACCGTGGGCAGATACGCAGTATTTT.

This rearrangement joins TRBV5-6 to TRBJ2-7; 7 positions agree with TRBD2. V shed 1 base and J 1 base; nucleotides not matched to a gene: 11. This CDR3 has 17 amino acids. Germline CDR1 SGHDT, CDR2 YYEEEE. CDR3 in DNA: TGTGCCAGCAGCTTGCGGGTAGCGGGTATGGGATCCTACGAGCAGTACTTC. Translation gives CASSLRVAGMGSYEQYF.

CDR3 in DNA: TGTGCCACTAGGGGTCACAGGGGGACTGAAGCTTTCTTT. This gives the protein CATRGHRGTEAFF. The chain couples TRBV28 to TRBJ1-1, with 8 bases matching TRBD1. Trimming took 10 bases from V and 5 from J; bases not matched to a gene: 9. Germline V gives CDR1 MDHEN, CDR2 SYDVKM. The CDR3 has 13 residues.

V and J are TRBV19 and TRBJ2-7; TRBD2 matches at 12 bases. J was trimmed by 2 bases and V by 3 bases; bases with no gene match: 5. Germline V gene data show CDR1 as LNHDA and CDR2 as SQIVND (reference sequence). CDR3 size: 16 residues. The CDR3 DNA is TGTGCCAGTAGTATTTTGCTAGCGGGAGGGACCTACGAGCAGTACTTC. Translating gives CASSILLAGGTYEQYF.

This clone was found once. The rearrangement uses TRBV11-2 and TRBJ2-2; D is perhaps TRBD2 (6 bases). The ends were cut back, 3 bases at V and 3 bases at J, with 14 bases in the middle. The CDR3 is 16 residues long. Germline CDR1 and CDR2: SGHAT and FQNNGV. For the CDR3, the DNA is TGTGCCAGCAGCTTTTGGACTATCGGTGACACCGGGGAGCTGTTTTTT. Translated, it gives CASSFWTIGDTGELFF. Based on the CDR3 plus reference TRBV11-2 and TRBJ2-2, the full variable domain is EAGVAQSPRYKIIEKRQSVAFWCNPISGHATLYWYQQILGQGPKLLIQFQNNGVVDDSQLPKDRFSAERLKGVDSTLKIQPAKLEDSAVYLCASSFWTIGDTGELFFGEGSRLTVL.

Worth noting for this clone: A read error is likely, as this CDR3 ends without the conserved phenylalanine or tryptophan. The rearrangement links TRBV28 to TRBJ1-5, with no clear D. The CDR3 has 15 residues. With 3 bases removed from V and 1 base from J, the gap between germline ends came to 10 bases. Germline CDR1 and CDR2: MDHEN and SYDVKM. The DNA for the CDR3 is TGTGCCAGCAGTTTGGCGGGGATAAGCAATCAGCCCCAGCATCTT. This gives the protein CASSLAGISNQPQHL.

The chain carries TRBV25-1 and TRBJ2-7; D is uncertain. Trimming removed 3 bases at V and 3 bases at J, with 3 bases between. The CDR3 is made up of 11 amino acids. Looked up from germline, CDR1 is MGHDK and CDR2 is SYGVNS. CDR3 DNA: TGTGCCAGCAGTGACGGCTACGAGCAGTACTTC. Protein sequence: CASSDGYEQYF.

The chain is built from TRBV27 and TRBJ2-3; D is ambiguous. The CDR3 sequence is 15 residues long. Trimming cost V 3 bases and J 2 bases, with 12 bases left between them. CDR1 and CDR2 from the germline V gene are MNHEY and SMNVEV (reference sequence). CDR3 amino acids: CASSFAQPDTDTQYF. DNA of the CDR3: TGTGCCAGCAGTTTTGCACAGCCCGACACAGATACGCAGTATTTT.

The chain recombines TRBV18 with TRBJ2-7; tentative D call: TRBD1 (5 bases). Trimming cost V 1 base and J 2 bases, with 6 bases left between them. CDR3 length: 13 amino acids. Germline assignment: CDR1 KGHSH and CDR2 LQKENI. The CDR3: CASSPQDTYEQYF. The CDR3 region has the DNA TGTGCCAGCTCACCACAGGACACCTACGAGCAGTACTTC.

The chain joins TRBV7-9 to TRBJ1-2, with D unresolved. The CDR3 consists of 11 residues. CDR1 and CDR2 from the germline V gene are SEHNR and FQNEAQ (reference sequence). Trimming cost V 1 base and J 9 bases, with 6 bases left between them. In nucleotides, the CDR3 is TGTGCCAGCAGCTTAGTGTTAAGCTACACCTTC. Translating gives CASSLVLSYTF.

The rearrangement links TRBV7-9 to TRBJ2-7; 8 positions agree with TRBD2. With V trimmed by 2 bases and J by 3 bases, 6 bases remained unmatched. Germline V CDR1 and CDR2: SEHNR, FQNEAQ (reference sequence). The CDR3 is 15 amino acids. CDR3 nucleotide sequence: TGTGCCAGCAGCTTAACCGGGAGGGGCCTCTACGAGCAGTACTTC. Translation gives CASSLTGRGLYEQYF. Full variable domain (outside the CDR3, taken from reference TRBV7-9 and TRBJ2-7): DTGVSQNPRHKITKRGQNVTFRCDPISEHNRLYWYRQTLGQGPEFLTYFQNEAQLEKSRLLSDRFSAERPKGSFSTLEIQRTEQGDSAMYLCASSLTGRGLYEQYFGPGTRLTVT.

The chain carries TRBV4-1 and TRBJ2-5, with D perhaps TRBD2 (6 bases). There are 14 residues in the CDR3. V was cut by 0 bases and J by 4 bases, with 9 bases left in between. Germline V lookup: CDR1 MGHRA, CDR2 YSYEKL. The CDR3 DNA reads TGCGCCAGCAGCCAAGATGGGGGGTCAGAGACCCAGTACTTC. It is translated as CASSQDGGSETQYF.

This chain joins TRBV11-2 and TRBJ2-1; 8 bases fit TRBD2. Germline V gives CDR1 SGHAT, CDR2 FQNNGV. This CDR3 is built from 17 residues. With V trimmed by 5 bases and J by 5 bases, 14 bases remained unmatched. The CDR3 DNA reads TGTGCCAGCAGCCCGTTAGGAGAGCGGGAGAAGCACAATGAGCAGTTCTTC. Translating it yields CASSPLGEREKHNEQFF.

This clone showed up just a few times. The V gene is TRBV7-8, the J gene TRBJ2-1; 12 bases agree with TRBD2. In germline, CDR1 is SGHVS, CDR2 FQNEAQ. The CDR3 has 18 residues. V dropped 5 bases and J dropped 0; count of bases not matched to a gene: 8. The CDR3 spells CASSLGLAGLSSYNEQFF. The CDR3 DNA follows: TGTGCCAGCAGCCTGGGACTAGCGGGCTTAAGCTCCTACAATGAGCAGTTCTTC.

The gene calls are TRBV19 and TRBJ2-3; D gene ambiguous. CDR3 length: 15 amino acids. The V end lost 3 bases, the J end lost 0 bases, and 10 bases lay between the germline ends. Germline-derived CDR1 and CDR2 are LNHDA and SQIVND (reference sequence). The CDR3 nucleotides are TGTGCCAGTAGTATTTCCACTTCTAGCACAGATACGCAGTATTTT. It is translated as CASSISTSSTDTQYF.

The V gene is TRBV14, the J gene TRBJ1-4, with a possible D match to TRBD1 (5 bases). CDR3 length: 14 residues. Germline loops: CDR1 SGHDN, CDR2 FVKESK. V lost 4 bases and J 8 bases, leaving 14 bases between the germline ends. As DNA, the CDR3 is TGTGCCAGCAGCCGGCAGGGTCGTTCGGAAAAACTGTTTTTT. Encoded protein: CASSRQGRSEKLFF.

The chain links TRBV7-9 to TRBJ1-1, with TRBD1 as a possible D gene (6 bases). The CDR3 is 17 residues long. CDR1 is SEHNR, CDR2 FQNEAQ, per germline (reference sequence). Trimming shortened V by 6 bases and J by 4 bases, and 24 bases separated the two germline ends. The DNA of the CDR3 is TGTGCCAGCAGATTCCCGTTTTCGGGGGGCCGCGGCACTGAAGCTTTCTTT. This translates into CASRFPFSGGRGTEAFF.

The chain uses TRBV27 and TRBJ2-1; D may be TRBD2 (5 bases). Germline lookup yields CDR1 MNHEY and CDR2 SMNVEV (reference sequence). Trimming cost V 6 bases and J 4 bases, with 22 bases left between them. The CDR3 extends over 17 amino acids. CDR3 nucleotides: TGTGCCAGCAGCCCTCGGCCGGAGCGGAACTCATACAATGAGCAGTTCTTC. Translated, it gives CASSPRPERNSYNEQFF.

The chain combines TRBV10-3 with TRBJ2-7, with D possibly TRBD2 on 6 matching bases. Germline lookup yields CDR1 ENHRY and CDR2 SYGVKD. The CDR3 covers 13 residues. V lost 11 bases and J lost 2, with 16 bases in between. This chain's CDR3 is CASRDSLPYEQYF. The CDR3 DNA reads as TGTGCCTCCCGGGACTCTCTCCCCTACGAGCAGTACTTC.

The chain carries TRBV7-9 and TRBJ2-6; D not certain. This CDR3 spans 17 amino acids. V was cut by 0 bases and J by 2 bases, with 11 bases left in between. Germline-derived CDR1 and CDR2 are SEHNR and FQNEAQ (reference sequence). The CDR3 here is CASSLALSYAGANVLTF. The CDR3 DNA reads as TGTGCCAGCAGCTTAGCGCTTAGTTATGCTGGGGCCAACGTCCTGACTTTC.

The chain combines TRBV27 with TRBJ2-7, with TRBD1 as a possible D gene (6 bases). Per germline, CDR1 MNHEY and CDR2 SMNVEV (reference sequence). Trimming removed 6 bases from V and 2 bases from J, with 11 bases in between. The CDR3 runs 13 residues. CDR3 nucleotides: TGTGCCAGCAGAGACAGGTCTACCTACGAGCAGTACTTC. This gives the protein CASRDRSTYEQYF.

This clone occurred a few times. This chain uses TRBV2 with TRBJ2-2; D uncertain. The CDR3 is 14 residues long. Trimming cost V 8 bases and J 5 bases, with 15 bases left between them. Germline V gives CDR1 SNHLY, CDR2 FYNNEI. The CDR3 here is CASVSPSGTGELFF. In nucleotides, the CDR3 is TGTGCCAGCGTGAGCCCCTCCGGGACCGGGGAGCTGTTTTTT.

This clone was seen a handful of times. This chain's CDR3 is CASSAQLAGGTGELFF. In nucleotides, the CDR3 is TGTGCCAGCAGCGCCCAACTAGCGGGCGGCACCGGGGAGCTGTTTTTT. J is TRBJ2-2 and V is TRBV7-9, with TRBD2 matching over 9 bases. The germline gives CDR1 SEHNR, CDR2 FQNEAQ (reference sequence). J lost 4 bases, V lost 5 bases, and 8 bases had no gene match. The length of the CDR3 is 16 residues.

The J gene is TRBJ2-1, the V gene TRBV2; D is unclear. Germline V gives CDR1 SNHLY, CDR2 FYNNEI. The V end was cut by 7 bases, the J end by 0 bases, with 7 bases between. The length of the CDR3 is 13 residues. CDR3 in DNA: TGTGCCAGCAAAAGGAGCTCCTACAATGAGCAGTTCTTC. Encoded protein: CASKRSSYNEQFF.

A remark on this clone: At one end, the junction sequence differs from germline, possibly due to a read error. The CDR3 bases are TGTGCCAGCAGTGAAGACACTAAAGCTTTCTTT. Amino acid sequence: CASSEDTKAFF. The chain is built from TRBV2 and TRBJ1-1, with no clear D. The CDR3 runs 11 residues. Germline values: CDR1 SNHLY, CDR2 FYNNEI.

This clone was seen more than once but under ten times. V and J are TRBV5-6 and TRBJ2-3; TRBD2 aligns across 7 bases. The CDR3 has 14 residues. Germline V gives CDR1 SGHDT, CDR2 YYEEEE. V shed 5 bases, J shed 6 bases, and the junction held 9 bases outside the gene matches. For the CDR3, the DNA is TGTGCCAGCAGATCCCGGGAGGTCATTGATACGCAGTATTTT. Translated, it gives CASRSREVIDTQYF.